The 19 T cell receptor beta chains below come from one sample, sequenced in a study of T cell responses to AZD1222 COVID-19 vaccine. Assay used: immunoSEQ multiplex PCR; TCRdb lists only in-frame clones, some missing. This repertoire shows under 200,000 clones, approximately 92% found once; its top ten account for over 1%. The source material was peripheral blood, sampled on day 0 of AZD1222 vaccination. These receptors all come from an adult in good health.

The table lists this clone with a few counts. The rearrangement links TRBV12-3 or TRBV12-4 to TRBJ1-4, with no clear D. The CDR3 spans 13 residues. Trimming pared 2 bases from V and 5 bases from J, leaving 6 bases between. CDR3 DNA: TGTGCCAGCAGTTTAATCCAAAATGAAAAACTGTTTTTT. Translated: CASSLIQNEKLFF.

This clone turned up a few times. The V gene is TRBV2, the J gene TRBJ2-7; tentatively, D is TRBD1 (6 bases). Germline V gives CDR1 SNHLY, CDR2 FYNNEI. Between the trimmed V and J ends, which lost 4 bases and 2 bases, there was a span of 12 bases. CDR3 length equals 14 residues. In DNA, the CDR3 is TGTGCCAGCAGTGTACAGGGATACCCCTACGAGCAGTACTTC. Translation gives CASSVQGYPYEQYF. The full variable domain, completed using reference TRBV2 and TRBJ2-7, is EPEVTQTPSHQVTQMGQEVILRCVPISNHLYFYWYRQILGQKVEFLVSFYNNEISEKSEIFDDQFSVERPDGSNFTLKIRSTKLEDSAMYFCASSVQGYPYEQYFGPGTRLTVT.

The chain joins TRBV18 to TRBJ2-7; D not resolved. The germline V and J ends were trimmed by 6 bases and 0 bases, with 15 bases remaining between them. Germline CDR1 and CDR2: KGHSH and LQKENI. This CDR3 has 15 amino acids. CDR3 DNA sequence: TGTGCCAGCTCCGCCCGATCGGGCGTCTCCTACGAGCAGTACTTC. Residues: CASSARSGVSYEQYF.

On this clone: The junction differs from germline at one of its ends, possibly a read error. The chain recombines TRBV6-1 with TRBJ2-7, with 8 bases aligning to TRBD1. CDR3 length: 13 amino acids. CDR1 and CDR2 from the germline V gene are MNHNS and SASEGT. Here the CDR3 reads CASSEARLDRADF. CDR3 bases: TGTGCCAGCAGTGAAGCGAGGCTGGACAGGGCGGACTTC.

V is TRBV2 and J is TRBJ2-3; no firm D call. CDR1 is SNHLY, CDR2 FYNNEI, per germline. V lost 1 base, J lost 2 bases, and 13 bases lay in between. This CDR3 is built from 16 residues. In DNA, the CDR3 is TGTGCCAGCAGTGAAGATGGTACCCTATCCACAGATACGCAGTATTTT. Translated: CASSEDGTLSTDTQYF.

V and J are TRBV19 and TRBJ1-2; no reliable D call. This CDR3 spans 12 amino acids. The germline V gene has CDR1 LNHDA and CDR2 SQIVND (reference sequence). The V end lost 7 bases, the J end lost 5 bases, and 11 bases lay between the germline ends. For the CDR3, the DNA is TGTGCCAGTAAGGGTACGGGGTATGGCTACACCTTC. Its translation: CASKGTGYGYTF. The complete variable domain, with remaining parts taken from reference TRBV19 and TRBJ1-2, reads DGGITQSPKYLFRKEGQNVTLSCEQNLNHDAMYWYRQDPGQGLRLIYYSQIVNDFQKGDIAEGYSVSREKKESFPLTVTSAQKNPTAFYLCASKGTGYGYTFGSGTRLTVV.

The J gene is TRBJ1-5, the V gene TRBV27; D is undetermined. Germline-derived CDR1 and CDR2 are MNHEY and SMNVEV (reference sequence). V was shortened by 8 bases and J by 9 bases, with 14 bases between the two germline ends. CDR3 length: 12 residues. The CDR3 loop is CASGPRLRPQHF. In DNA, the CDR3 is TGTGCCAGCGGCCCCCGTCTTCGGCCCCAGCATTTT.

The V gene is TRBV10-3, the J gene TRBJ2-5; D gene unclear. This CDR3 contains 13 residues. Germline CDR1 reads ENHRY; CDR2 reads SYGVKD. V dropped 11 bases and J dropped 5 bases, with 18 bases sitting between them. In nucleotides, the CDR3 is TGTGCCCACCAGAAGGGAATCGATGAGACCCAGTACTTC. It specifies CAHQKGIDETQYF.

The rearrangement joins TRBV7-9 to TRBJ2-3; D is unresolved. This CDR3 is built from 14 residues. Per germline, CDR1 SEHNR and CDR2 FQNEAQ (reference sequence). Trimming left V 0 bases short and J 5 bases short, with 9 bases between. CDR3 residues: CASSLARKGDTQYF. The CDR3 DNA reads TGTGCCAGCAGCTTAGCACGGAAGGGAGATACGCAGTATTTT.

The rearrangement joins TRBV11-2 to TRBJ2-7, with TRBD2 matching 9 bases. J was trimmed by 6 bases and V by 1 base; bases with no gene match: 4. The CDR3 spans 14 residues. Germline V CDR1 and CDR2: SGHAT, FQNNGV. CDR3 region: CASSLASGGFEQYF. DNA for the CDR3: TGTGCCAGCAGCTTAGCCAGCGGGGGGTTCGAGCAGTACTTC.

A single count supports this clone. The rearrangement links TRBV9 to TRBJ2-5; TRBD1 aligns across 8 bases. Losses at the gene ends were 2 bases for V and 2 bases for J; bases not matched to a gene: 17. Per germline, CDR1 SGDLS and CDR2 YYNGEE. This CDR3 is 19 amino acids long. CDR3 sequence (DNA): TGTGCCAGCAGCGTTGGTCCCGGACAGGGTCGGGGTAGGCAAGAGACCCAGTACTTC. This codes for CASSVGPGQGRGRQETQYF.

The chain carries TRBV5-5 and TRBJ2-5; a possible D gene is TRBD2 (6 bases). V was shortened by 2 bases and J by 2 bases, with 16 bases between the two germline ends. The CDR3 spans 16 residues. The germline V gene encodes CDR1 SGHKS and CDR2 YYEKEE (reference sequence). CDR3 amino acids: CASSFGTYGRQETQYF. For the CDR3, the DNA is TGTGCCAGCAGCTTCGGGACTTACGGGCGACAAGAGACCCAGTACTTC. Full variable domain (rest looked up from reference TRBV5-5 and TRBJ2-5): DAGVTQSPTHLIKTRGQQVTLRCSPISGHKSVSWYQQVLGQGPQFIFQYYEKEERGRGNFPDRFSARQFPNYSSELNVNALLLGDSALYLCASSFGTYGRQETQYFGPGTRLLVL.

V gene TRBV6-5 combines with J gene TRBJ2-3, with D maybe TRBD2 (5 bases). Trimming removed 10 bases from V and 3 bases from J, with 17 bases in between. There are 14 residues in the CDR3. Per the germline V gene, CDR1 is MNHEY and CDR2 is SVGAGI. CDR3 in amino acids: CATHRASWTDTQYF. Here the CDR3 DNA reads TGTGCCACTCATCGAGCTAGCTGGACAGATACGCAGTATTTT.

V usage is TRBV2 and J usage is TRBJ2-1; D not certain. Germline values: CDR1 SNHLY, CDR2 FYNNEI. Trimming took 6 bases from V and 1 from J, leaving 7 bases between them. This CDR3 is built from 13 residues. The CDR3 protein is CASRVQSYNEQFF. The DNA for the CDR3 is TGTGCCAGCAGAGTACAGTCCTACAATGAGCAGTTCTTC.

The chain links TRBV6-5 to TRBJ1-5; D remains ambiguous. V gave up 2 bases and J gave up 7 bases, with 12 bases separating them. Per the germline V gene, CDR1 is MNHEY and CDR2 is SVGAGI. This CDR3 is 14 amino acids long. In DNA, the CDR3 is TGTGCCAGCAGTTACGGAAGGGTAGGGCAGCCCCAGCATTTT. This gives the protein CASSYGRVGQPQHF.

J is TRBJ1-5 and V is TRBV5-5, with D uncertain. Trimming shortened V by 0 bases and J by 2 bases, and 6 bases separated the two germline ends. This CDR3 comprises 14 residues. Per germline, CDR1 SGHKS and CDR2 YYEKEE (reference sequence). The CDR3 loop reads CASSLGGGNQPQHF. DNA for the CDR3: TGTGCCAGCAGCTTGGGCGGGGGCAATCAGCCCCAGCATTTT.

The V call is TRBV28, the J call TRBJ2-7; a weak D match, TRBD2 (6 bases). The CDR3 is 13 residues long. Germline loops: CDR1 MDHEN, CDR2 SYDVKM. V lost 2 bases to trimming and J lost 6 bases, with 11 bases between them. The CDR3 region is CASSLGGRREQYF. As DNA, the CDR3 is TGTGCCAGCAGTTTAGGGGGGAGGCGCGAGCAGTACTTC.

The chain uses TRBV27 and TRBJ1-1, with 8 bases identical to TRBD1. V was clipped by 6 bases and J by 4 bases; unmatched bases: 10. The CDR3 is 15 residues long. CDR1 and CDR2 (germline): MNHEY, SMNVEV (reference sequence). This CDR3 reads CASSPLQGGGTEAFF. The CDR3 DNA sequence: TGTGCCAGCAGCCCACTACAGGGGGGGGGCACTGAAGCTTTCTTT.

The rearrangement links TRBV6-6 to TRBJ2-6; D is ambiguous. V lost 2 bases and J 0 bases, leaving 5 bases between the germline ends. Per germline, CDR1 MNHNY and CDR2 SVGAGI (reference sequence). There are 15 residues in the CDR3. The CDR3 reads CASSYGFSGANVLTF. CDR3 nucleotide sequence: TGTGCCAGCAGTTACGGATTCTCTGGGGCCAACGTCCTGACTTTC.